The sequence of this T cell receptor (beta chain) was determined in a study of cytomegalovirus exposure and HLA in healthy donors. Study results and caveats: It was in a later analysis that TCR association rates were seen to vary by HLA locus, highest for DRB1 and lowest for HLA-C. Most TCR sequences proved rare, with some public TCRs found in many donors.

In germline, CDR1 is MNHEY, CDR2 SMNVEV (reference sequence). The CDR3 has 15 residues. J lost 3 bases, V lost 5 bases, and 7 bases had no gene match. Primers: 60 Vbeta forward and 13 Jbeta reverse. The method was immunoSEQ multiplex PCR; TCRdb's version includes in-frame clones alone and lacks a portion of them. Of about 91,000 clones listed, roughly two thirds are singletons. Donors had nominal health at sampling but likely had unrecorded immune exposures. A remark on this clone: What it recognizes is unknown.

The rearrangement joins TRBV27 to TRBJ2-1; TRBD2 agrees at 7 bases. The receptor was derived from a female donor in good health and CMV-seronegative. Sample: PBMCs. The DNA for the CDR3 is TGTGCCAGCAGTATCCGACTAGCAGTCTACAATGAGCAGTTCTTC. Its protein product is CASSIRLAVYNEQFF.